A selection of T cell receptor beta chains follows, all from one sample in a study of patients and donors after allogeneic stem cell transplantation. MiXCR, applied by TCRdb to the RT-PCR reads, yields one record per CDR3 protein. The sample gives some 60,000 distinct CDR3 sequences, 10% to 15% of which show up once; about a third is in the top ten. Sequencing was performed on blood, either unsorted or a sorted T cell fraction (not recorded which). The source of these receptors is a human donor who was either an allogeneic HSCT recipient or a stem cell or donor lymphocyte infusion donor (not recorded which). It is not recorded whose cells these are; they may come from a transplant donor. CDR3s include the opening cysteine and the closing phenylalanine or tryptophan. The order of the fields is V gene, D gene, J gene, clone size, CDR3 DNA, CDR3 protein. The D gene is left open where the match is weak. The size field is filled for only some rows; it gives once, few, many or a size class.

V gene: TRBV20-1
D gene: NA
J gene: TRBJ2-2
clone size: few
CDR3 DNA: TGCAGTGCTCTGGGACGTTCGAACACCGGGGAGCTGTTTTTT
CDR3 protein: CSALGRSNTGELFF

V gene: TRBV7-3
D gene: TRBD1
J gene: TRBJ2-1
clone size: few
CDR3 DNA: TGTGCCAGCAGCTCCCAGGGACAGTACAATGAGCAGTTCTTC
CDR3 protein: CASSSQGQYNEQFF

V gene: TRBV15
D gene: NA
J gene: TRBJ2-7
clone size: few
CDR3 DNA: TGTGCCACCAGCAATGGAGGGGTCTCCGAGCAGTACTTC
CDR3 protein: CATSNGGVSEQYF

V gene: TRBV12-3/TRBV12-4
D gene: TRBD1
J gene: TRBJ1-1
clone size: NA
CDR3 DNA: TGTGCCAGCAGGGAAGCCCTATGGACAGGCGGCACTGAAGCTTTCTTT
CDR3 protein: CASREALWTGGTEAFF

V gene: TRBV28
D gene: TRBD2
J gene: TRBJ2-7
clone size: few
CDR3 DNA: TGTGCCAGCATAAAGCGGGAGAGGGGGTACGAGCAGTACTTC
CDR3 protein: CASIKRERGYEQYF

V gene: TRBV6-5
D gene: NA
J gene: TRBJ2-7
clone size: NA
CDR3 DNA: TGTGCCACCACTCCTCCCCGGGGCGGCTCCTACGAGCAGTACTTC
CDR3 protein: CATTPPRGGSYEQYF

V gene: TRBV7-9
D gene: NA
J gene: TRBJ1-2
clone size: few
CDR3 DNA: TGTGCCAGCAGCTCGGTCGGACAGTCCCAAATGAATGGCTACACCTTC
CDR3 protein: CASSSVGQSQMNGYTF

V gene: TRBV12-3/TRBV12-4
D gene: TRBD1
J gene: TRBJ1-1
clone size: NA
CDR3 DNA: TGTGCCAGCAGTTTAGCGCCGGGGACAGTTACGAACACTGAAGCTTTCTTT
CDR3 protein: CASSLAPGTVTNTEAFF

V gene: TRBV5-1
D gene: NA
J gene: TRBJ1-1
clone size: many
CDR3 DNA: TGCGCCAGCAGCTTCGGGGTGGGAGGGGGATCAATGAACACTGAAGCTTTCTTT
CDR3 protein: CASSFGVGGGSMNTEAFF

V gene: TRBV2
D gene: NA
J gene: TRBJ2-4
clone size: NA
CDR3 DNA: TGTGCCAGCAGTGAAGGGGGCTGGGTAGCCAAAAACATTCAGTACTTC
CDR3 protein: CASSEGGWVAKNIQYF

V gene: TRBV12-3/TRBV12-4
D gene: TRBD1
J gene: TRBJ1-4
clone size: many
CDR3 DNA: TGTGCCAGCAGTCCCACGGACAGGGGGAAAAATTTTTTT
CDR3 protein: CASSPTDRGKNFF

V gene: TRBV5-1
D gene: TRBD2
J gene: TRBJ2-3
clone size: NA
CDR3 DNA: TGCGCCAGCAGCTTGCAGCAGGGCGTGACTAGCGGTTACACAGATACGCAGTATTTT
CDR3 protein: CASSLQQGVTSGYTDTQYF

V gene: TRBV6-6
D gene: TRBD1
J gene: TRBJ1-2
clone size: NA
CDR3 DNA: TGTGCCAGCAGCACTACCGGACAGGGGGTTTTCGAAGACTATGGCTACACCTTC
CDR3 protein: CASSTTGQGVFEDYGYTF

V gene: TRBV20-1
D gene: TRBD2
J gene: TRBJ2-1
clone size: NA
CDR3 DNA: TGCAGTGCTCGGGAGGTTCCCTACAATGAGCAGTTCTTC
CDR3 protein: CSAREVPYNEQFF

V gene: TRBV4-2
D gene: TRBD2
J gene: TRBJ2-5
clone size: few
CDR3 DNA: TGTGCCAGCAGCCCGACTAGCGGGAGTAGCACGGCCCAGTACTTC
CDR3 protein: CASSPTSGSSTAQYF

V gene: TRBV10-3
D gene: NA
J gene: TRBJ2-7
clone size: many
CDR3 DNA: TGTGCCATCAGCCCTGACCGTCAAACCTACGAGCAGTACTTC
CDR3 protein: CAISPDRQTYEQYF

V gene: TRBV27
D gene: NA
J gene: TRBJ1-2
clone size: many
CDR3 DNA: TGTGCCAGCAGTTTAGGAATCGGCTATGGCTACACCTTC
CDR3 protein: CASSLGIGYGYTF

V gene: TRBV11-2
D gene: TRBD2
J gene: TRBJ2-1
clone size: few
CDR3 DNA: TGTGCCAGCAGCTTAGTCCGGGAGGGCCTTCCTGAGCAGTTCTTC
CDR3 protein: CASSLVREGLPEQFF

V gene: TRBV6-1
D gene: NA
J gene: TRBJ1-2
clone size: few
CDR3 DNA: TGTGCCAGCAGTGAAGAGGGGGGGTCGGACTATGGCTACACCTTC
CDR3 protein: CASSEEGGSDYGYTF

V gene: TRBV28
D gene: NA
J gene: TRBJ1-1
clone size: NA
CDR3 DNA: TGTGCCAGCAGTTCTCCCGGGATGCAAGGTGAAGCTTTCTTT
CDR3 protein: CASSSPGMQGEAFF